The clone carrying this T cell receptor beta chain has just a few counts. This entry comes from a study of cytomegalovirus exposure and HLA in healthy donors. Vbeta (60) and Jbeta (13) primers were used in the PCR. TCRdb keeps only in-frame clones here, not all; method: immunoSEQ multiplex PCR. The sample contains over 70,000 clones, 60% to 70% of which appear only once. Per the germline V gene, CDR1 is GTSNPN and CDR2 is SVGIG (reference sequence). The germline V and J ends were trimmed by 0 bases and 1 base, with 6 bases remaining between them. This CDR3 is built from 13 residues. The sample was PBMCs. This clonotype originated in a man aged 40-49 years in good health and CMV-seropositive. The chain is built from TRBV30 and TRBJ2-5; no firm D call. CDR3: CAWSVRSQETQYF. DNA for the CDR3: TGTGCCTGGAGTGTACGCAGCCAAGAGACCCAGTACTTC.